This record concerns one T cell receptor (beta chain) sequence. Its antigen has not been determined. The read halts 3 residues ahead of the CDR3 end, with the missing end drawn from the germline J gene. TCR beta CDR3 regions were amplified by multiplex PCR from an average of roughly 1.3 ug genomic DNA per sample using the immunoSEQ assay. The assay corrected primer bias using a complete synthetic TCR repertoire to establish an amplification baseline. Amplicons were sequenced on the Illumina platform. The published analysis was carried out like this. Sequences were error-corrected by clustering with frequency ratios and a modified nearest-neighbor algorithm, then analyzed in the immunoSEQ Analyzer with IMGT gene definitions. At each rarefaction depth, TCR richness and evenness were averaged across 20 rarefaction repeats, and samples with fewer sequences than that depth were excluded. Relative abundances of V, D and J genes were compared between groups using Wilcoxon rank sum tests, with FDR correction applied. In the blinded duplicates, the intraclass correlation was approximately 95% for TCR richness and averaged about 80% across 66 gene segments. The source is immuneACCESS, and TCRdb retained only in-frame sequences with V and J called. Part of the clones is not carried over; for the studies checked, unresolved V genes explain less than half of this, and the remainder is unexplained. That table is the source of V, J and clone size, and D and trimming were worked out from the DNA. The table kept for this sample lists about 15,000 clones. Around 8% of the sample is taken by the ten largest.

Inclusive of the bounding cysteine and phenylalanine, the CDR3 is 14 residues long. The DNA shown is the part of the CDR3 that was read: 33 bases, in frame from base 1. Cut back by 5 bases and 2 bases, the V and J ends lie 11 bases apart. Per the germline V gene, SGHTA is the CDR1 and FQGNSA is the CDR2. This sample stems from a study of T cells in women clearing cervical HPV infection listed by TCRdb under 2018. A note on the overall study: The cases were 20 to 30 women with histologically confirmed HPV16-related CIN3 or worse, and 2 of those women had invasive cancers. Median age was approximately 36 years in cases versus approximately 37 in controls, and baseline characteristics did not differ significantly. Cases were matched to controls by age within five years and by the year the sample was collected. The controls were around 26 women whose single incident HPV16 infection cleared within 12 months with no development of precancer or cancer. In the parent cohort, some 11,000 women aged 18 or older were enrolled in Guanacaste, Costa Rica, during about 1993 to 1994 and then followed for under nine years. Five blinded duplicates per group were added as quality controls, giving around 60 samples: some 50 participants and some ten replicates. Since only a few of the women had HLA typing available, the possibility that HLA type was acting as a confounder could not be ruled out. The exploratory proof-of-principle case-control study was nested within the Guanacaste HPV Natural History Study in Costa Rica and compared TCR repertoires across cervical HPV16 outcomes. Among cases, blood sampling occurred a median of around 160 days after lesion detection, with an interquartile range of about 90 to 200 days. Case blood was taken at the visit when the lesion was first identified, whereas control blood was taken when infection was no longer detected.

Every participant had a single incident cervical HPV16 infection, and women with prevalent HPV16 infections were excluded. Cervical HPV DNA was detected with MY09/MY11 PCR, and genotyping was done with dot-blot hybridization. Fifteen mL of heparinized blood was centrifuged, after which the buffy coat was aliquoted, frozen at -30 degrees C, and then stored at -80 degrees C. Genomic DNA was extracted from buffy coat specimens using QIAGEN kits. The paper as a whole reports these results and caveats: CIN3+ cases had significantly higher TCR repertoire richness than controls across sequencing depths, but evenness did not differ between the groups. T-cell numbers per sample were unknown, so richness differences could reflect varying T-cell content rather than repertoire biology. Whether associations preceded infection or resulted from infection could not be shown with the cross-sectional design, and effector/memory subsets and HPV-specific T cells were not isolated. Lower TRBV6-7 relative abundance was observed in cases than in controls (around 0.1% versus 0.15%; Bonferroni P = 0.0008). Random forest classifiers that combined richness and V gene abundances separated cases from controls with an estimated AUC of 0.83.

The receptor chain draws on TRBV7-2 and TRBJ2-3, with TRBD2 perhaps the D gene, on 5 matching bases. This TCR was sampled from a woman between 18 and 75 years old with a cervical HPV16 infection that either progressed to CIN3+ or cleared (not recorded which). The sample was blood buffy coat. The CDR3 protein is CASSLSVPTDTQYF. The CDR3 bases that were read are TGTGCCAGCAGCCTTAGCGTGCCCACAGATACG.